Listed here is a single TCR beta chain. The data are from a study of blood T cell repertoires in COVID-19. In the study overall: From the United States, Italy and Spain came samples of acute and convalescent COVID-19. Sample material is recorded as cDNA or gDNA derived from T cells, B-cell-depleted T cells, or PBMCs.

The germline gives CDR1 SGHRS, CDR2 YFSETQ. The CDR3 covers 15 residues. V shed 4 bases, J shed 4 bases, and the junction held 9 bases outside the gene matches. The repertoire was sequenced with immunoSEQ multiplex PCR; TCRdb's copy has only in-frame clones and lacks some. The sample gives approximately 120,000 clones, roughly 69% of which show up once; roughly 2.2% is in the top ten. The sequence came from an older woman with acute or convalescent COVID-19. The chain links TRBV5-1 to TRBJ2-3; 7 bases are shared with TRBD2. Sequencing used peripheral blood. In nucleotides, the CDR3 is TGCGCCAGCAGCAAGACTAGCCCCCTGGCAGATACGCAGTATTTT. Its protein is CASSKTSPLADTQYF.